The 8 T cell receptor beta chains in this list originate from one sample, sequenced in a study of metastatic and nonmetastatic thyroid tumors. TCRdb re-analyzed the PCR reads through MiXCR. The top ten hold around 9.6% of the sample, which has around 38,000 clones, roughly 26% seen once. Patients were all untreated before their thyroid surgery. Specimen: blood. Every receptor here comes from a female donor with papillary thyroid cancer or a benign thyroid nodule (not recorded which). Some clones in this sample may be carry-over from other donors' samples.

This clone was counted ten times or more. V and J are TRBV19 and TRBJ2-7; TRBD1 might be the D (5 bases). Trimming left V 3 bases short and J 5 bases short, with 17 bases between. Germline CDR1 and CDR2: LNHDA and SQIVND (reference sequence). CDR3 length: 15 residues. The CDR3 spells CASSIGSGRGNEQYF. The CDR3 DNA follows: TGTGCCAGTAGTATTGGGTCAGGGCGCGGCAACGAGCAGTACTTC. The complete variable domain, with remaining parts taken from reference TRBV19 and TRBJ2-7, reads DGGITQSPKYLFRKEGQNVTLSCEQNLNHDAMYWYRQDPGQGLRLIYYSQIVNDFQKGDIAEGYSVSREKKESFPLTVTSAQKNPTAFYLCASSIGSGRGNEQYFGPGTRLTVT.

This clone has a count of ten or more. V usage is TRBV7-2 and J usage is TRBJ1-2, with 9 bases aligning to TRBD1. The junction had 4 bases not matched to a gene; V was cut back by 5 bases and J by 6 bases. The CDR3 runs to 13 residues. Germline assignment: CDR1 SGHTA and CDR2 FQGNSA. CDR3 sequence: CASSPGTGNGYTF. In nucleotides, the CDR3 is TGTGCCAGCAGCCCCGGGACAGGGAATGGCTACACCTTC.

The chain couples TRBV20-1 to TRBJ2-1; D possibly matches TRBD1 or TRBD2 (5 bases each). The CDR3 length is 16 residues. Looked up from germline, CDR1 is DFQATT and CDR2 is SNEGSKA (reference sequence). V lost 5 bases, J lost 9 bases, and 26 bases lay in between. DNA for the CDR3: TGCAGTGCTTCGGACTCCACAGGAGCCGGGCAGGGTGAGCAGTTCTTC. Translating gives CSASDSTGAGQGEQFF.

This clone was observed a single time. The CDR3 DNA sequence: TGTGCCAGCCAGGGGAGAATTGAAGCTTTCTTT. Protein product: CASQGRIEAFF. The V call is TRBV5-8, the J call TRBJ1-1; tentative D call: TRBD1 (6 bases). V lost 7 bases to trimming and J lost 7 bases, with 11 bases between them. The germline CDR1 and CDR2 sequences are SGHTS and YDEGEE. The CDR3 runs 11 residues.

The table lists this clone with many counts. The chain joins TRBV20-1 to TRBJ1-2, with a tentative D call TRBD1 (5 bases). V was cut by 3 bases and J by 5 bases, with 10 bases left in between. From germline, CDR1 is DFQATT and CDR2 SNEGSKA (reference sequence). The CDR3 extends over 12 amino acids. CDR3 loop: CSASGGEYGYTF. The CDR3 DNA sequence: TGCAGTGCTAGTGGGGGGGAGTATGGCTACACCTTC.

This clone was recorded at least ten times. The V gene is TRBV11-2, the J gene TRBJ1-1; D not resolved. The germline V and J ends were trimmed by 0 bases and 1 base, with 9 bases remaining between them. Germline V gene sequence: CDR1 SGHAT, CDR2 FQNNGV. The CDR3 consists of 15 residues. Here the CDR3 DNA reads TGTGCCAGCAGCTTAGAGGCCGGCGGGAACACTGAAGCTTTCTTT. Its protein product is CASSLEAGGNTEAFF.

This clone was detected ten times or more. The DNA for the CDR3 is TGTGCCAGCAGCTCGTTAAGGGGGAGTCCCGATACGCAGTATTTT. It translates to CASSSLRGSPDTQYF. The chain recombines TRBV5-6 with TRBJ2-3, with D possibly being TRBD1 (6 bases). Germline CDR1 and CDR2: SGHDT and YYEEEE. The CDR3 has 15 amino acids. Trimming took 3 bases from V and 6 from J, leaving 17 bases between them.

This clone was seen repeatedly, ten times or more. This same CDR3 is encoded by further DNA sequences in the sample. CDR3 bases: TGTGCCAGCAGTGAAGGGACAGTAGGGTTAGAGGAGCAGTACTTC. It specifies CASSEGTVGLEEQYF. This chain joins TRBV25-1 and TRBJ2-7; 7 bases fit TRBD1. This CDR3 contains 15 residues. Germline assignment: CDR1 MGHDK and CDR2 SYGVNS. The ends lost 2 bases at V and 7 bases at J; junction bases unmatched: 11.